These 27 T cell receptor beta chains came from one sample sequenced in a study of blood T cell repertoires in COVID-19 (dated by TCRdb to the early 2020s). Libraries were prepared through the immunoSEQ multiplex PCR assay. TCRdb re-hosts the immuneACCESS table, in-frame sequences only. Its copies lack some clones; in the studies checked, an unresolved V gene accounts for under half of them, and the cause for the rest is not known. The sample includes 270,000 or so clones, with roughly 84% observed a single time. The ten most abundant clones make up roughly 3% of the sample. The sample was peripheral blood. The source is a woman aged 18 to 35 with acute or convalescent COVID-19.

This clone turned up a few times. The V and J genes are TRBV6-5 and TRBJ2-7; 10 bases are shared with TRBD1. The trim removed 7 bases at V and 3 bases at J, leaving 9 bases unmatched. Germline assignment: CDR1 MNHEY and CDR2 SVGAGI. There are 15 residues in the CDR3. The CDR3 DNA reads as TGTGCCAGCACGTGGTGGGGACAGGGGCTCTACGAGCAGTACTTC. Its protein is CASTWWGQGLYEQYF.

This clone was recorded many times. The V call is TRBV5-6, the J call TRBJ2-7; 8 bases are a match to TRBD2. Germline V gene data show CDR1 as SGHDT and CDR2 as YYEEEE. The CDR3 covers 13 residues. The trim removed 3 bases at V and 6 bases at J, leaving 5 bases unmatched. The CDR3 is CASSWSGSREQYF. The DNA of the CDR3 is TGTGCCAGCAGCTGGAGCGGGAGTCGCGAGCAGTACTTC.

The chain employs TRBV6-5 and TRBJ2-7; 8 bases line up with TRBD2. The ends lost 6 bases at V and 2 bases at J; junction bases unmatched: 9. CDR3 length: 15 amino acids. Germline CDR1 reads MNHEY; CDR2 reads SVGAGI. CDR3 sequence reads: CASRVSQAGAYEQYF. The CDR3 coding sequence is TGTGCCAGCAGGGTTTCCCAAGCGGGAGCCTACGAGCAGTACTTC.

This clone has just one count. This chain connects TRBV6-2 or TRBV6-3 to TRBJ2-1, with 15 bases aligning to TRBD2. The CDR3 has 17 amino acids. Germline values: CDR1 MNHEY, CDR2 SVGEGT. Trimming at V came to 5 bases and at J to 6 bases, leaving 8 bases not matched to a gene. The CDR3 nucleotides are TGTGCCAGCAGTCGTGGACTAGCGGGAGGGTTGGGCAATGAGCAGTTCTTC. Residues: CASSRGLAGGLGNEQFF.

This chain joins TRBV2 and TRBJ2-1, with D possibly being TRBD1 (6 bases). This CDR3 is built from 14 residues. V shed 4 bases and J shed 7 bases, with 14 bases lying between them. Germline values: CDR1 SNHLY, CDR2 FYNNEI. For the CDR3, the DNA is TGTGCCAGCAGTGCTTCCCAGGGGTGGAATGAGCAGTTCTTC. Protein product: CASSASQGWNEQFF.

The chain carries TRBV5-6 and TRBJ2-1, with 7 bases aligning to TRBD2. The CDR3 runs 14 residues. Germline lookup yields CDR1 SGHDT and CDR2 YYEEEE. V shed 3 bases, J shed 9 bases, and the junction held 9 bases outside the gene matches. This CDR3 is CASSSPRLAAEQFF. The DNA for the CDR3 is TGTGCCAGCAGCTCCCCGCGACTAGCTGCTGAGCAGTTCTTC. The full variable domain, its missing parts supplied by reference TRBV5-6 and TRBJ2-1, is DAGVTQSPTHLIKTRGQQVTLRCSPKSGHDTVSWYQQALGQGPQFIFQYYEEEERQRGNFPDRFSGHQFPNYSSELNVNALLLGDSALYLCASSSPRLAAEQFFGPGTRLTVL.

This chain connects TRBV20-1 to TRBJ2-7; 8 nucleotides agree with TRBD2. The germline CDR1 and CDR2 sequences are DFQATT and SNEGSKA (reference sequence). V was clipped by 3 bases and J by 5 bases; unmatched bases: 9. The CDR3 runs 14 residues. The chain's CDR3 is CSASSGKAVNEQYF. CDR3 nucleotides: TGCAGTGCTAGTAGCGGGAAGGCCGTCAACGAGCAGTACTTC.

This rearrangement joins TRBV18 to TRBJ1-6, with D possibly TRBD1 on 5 matching bases. The CDR3 runs to 13 residues. Germline V CDR1 and CDR2: KGHSH, LQKENI. V lost 5 bases and J lost 6, with 8 bases in between. CDR3 loop: CASSGGTNSPLHF. The CDR3 bases are TGTGCCAGCTCAGGGGGGACTAATTCACCCCTCCACTTT. The full variable domain, in which reference TRBV18 and TRBJ1-6 provide the parts outside the CDR3, is NAGVMQNPRHLVRRRGQEARLRCSPMKGHSHVYWYRQLPEEGLKFMVYLQKENIIDESGMPKERFSAEFPKEGPSILRIQQVVRGDSAAYFCASSGGTNSPLHFGNGTRLTVT.

The rearrangement uses TRBV5-4 and TRBJ2-1; D is unresolved. CDR1 is SGHNT, CDR2 YYREEE, per germline (reference sequence). The V gene lost 3 bases and the J gene lost 4 bases, with 2 bases spanning the gap. CDR3 length: 11 amino acids. The CDR3 is CASSSYNEQFF. Here the CDR3 DNA reads TGTGCCAGCAGCTCATACAATGAGCAGTTCTTC.

The chain is built from TRBV11-2 and TRBJ1-1; tentative D call: TRBD1 (6 bases). Trimming removed 6 bases from V and 4 bases from J, with 15 bases in between. CDR1 SGHAT and CDR2 FQNNGV come from the germline V gene. The CDR3 has 14 amino acids. CDR3 bases: TGTGCCAGCAGTCTAGAGAGGGGGAGCACTGAAGCTTTCTTT. Its translation is CASSLERGSTEAFF.

The chain employs TRBV19 and TRBJ2-7; D uncertain. Trimming cost V 10 bases and J 3 bases, with 16 bases left between them. CDR3 length: 13 residues. The germline V gene has CDR1 LNHDA and CDR2 SQIVND (reference sequence). The CDR3 DNA is TGTGCCACAAGTTTAGACGGAGACTACGAGCAGTACTTC. Translated, it gives CATSLDGDYEQYF. The full variable domain, its missing parts supplied by reference TRBV19 and TRBJ2-7, is DGGITQSPKYLFRKEGQNVTLSCEQNLNHDAMYWYRQDPGQGLRLIYYSQIVNDFQKGDIAEGYSVSREKKESFPLTVTSAQKNPTAFYLCATSLDGDYEQYFGPGTRLTVT.

J is TRBJ1-3 and V is TRBV6-4; 8 nucleotides line up with TRBD1. CDR1 is MRHNA and CDR2 is SNTAGT in the germline V gene. V trimming: 7 bases; J trimming: 4 bases; junction bases outside the gene matches: 9. The CDR3 covers 15 residues. CDR3 in amino acids: CASTPDRATGNTIYF. CDR3 bases: TGTGCCAGCACCCCGGACAGGGCGACGGGAAACACCATATATTTT.

The chain is built from TRBV5-6 and TRBJ2-7; tentatively, D is TRBD1 (6 bases). Trimming stripped 4 bases from V and 0 bases from J, with 11 bases between. This CDR3 spans 14 amino acids. Germline V gene lookup returns CDR1 SGHDT and CDR2 YYEEEE. The CDR3 DNA is TGTGCCAGCAGCCCCGGACAGTTCTCCTACGAGCAGTACTTC. It translates to CASSPGQFSYEQYF.

The genes are TRBV5-1 and TRBJ1-1; TRBD1 matches at 9 bases. After removal of 3 bases from V and 4 bases from J, the junction contained 10 bases not matched to a gene. CDR1 and CDR2 (germline): SGHRS, YFSETQ. This CDR3 comprises 16 residues. DNA for the CDR3: TGCGCCAGCAGCTATACCGGGACAGGGTCATCCACTGAAGCTTTCTTT. This sequence encodes CASSYTGTGSSTEAFF.

This clone has only one observation. The chain recombines TRBV4-3 with TRBJ2-1; 9 positions agree with TRBD2. J lost 6 bases, V lost 4 bases, and 10 bases had no gene match. The CDR3 loop spans 16 amino acids. Germline V gene data show CDR1 as LGHNA and CDR2 as YSLEER. The CDR3, as DNA: TGCGCCAGCAGCCGGATAGCGGGGGTGGGGGGCAATGAGCAGTTCTTC. Protein sequence: CASSRIAGVGGNEQFF.

V and J are TRBV2 and TRBJ2-5; 9 bases agree with TRBD2. The CDR3 length is 15 residues. J gave up 5 bases and V 6 bases, and 10 bases lay outside the gene matches. CDR1 is SNHLY, CDR2 FYNNEI, per germline. CDR3 sequence (DNA): TGTGCCAGCAGCGGATACTCACTAGCGGGTGAGACCCAGTACTTC. It encodes CASSGYSLAGETQYF.

Only a few counts were recorded for this clone. The chain couples TRBV5-6 to TRBJ1-4; 9 bases match TRBD1. CDR3 length: 15 residues. Germline V gives CDR1 SGHDT, CDR2 YYEEEE. V shed 4 bases and J 5 bases; nucleotides not matched to a gene: 6. Here the CDR3 reads CASSAQGTGNEKLFF. The CDR3 DNA sequence: TGTGCCAGCAGCGCACAGGGGACAGGGAATGAAAAACTGTTTTTT.

V is TRBV5-1 and J is TRBJ1-1; TRBD1 aligns across 7 bases. From germline, CDR1 is SGHRS and CDR2 YFSETQ. Trimming cost V 0 bases and J 10 bases; bases outside gene matches: 12. The length of the CDR3 is 15 residues. CDR3 sequence reads: CASSLGTGASEGAFF. CDR3 DNA sequence: TGCGCCAGCAGCTTGGGGACAGGCGCCTCAGAGGGAGCTTTCTTT. The whole variable domain, remainder taken from reference TRBV5-1 and TRBJ1-1, is KAGVTQTPRYLIKTRGQQVTLSCSPISGHRSVSWYQQTPGQGLQFLFEYFSETQRNKGNFPGRFSGRQFSNSRSEMNVSTLELGDSALYLCASSLGTGASEGAFFGQGTRLTVV.

The rearrangement joins TRBV28 to TRBJ2-7; 7 nucleotides match TRBD1. With 3 bases clipped from V and 2 bases from J, the junction kept 7 bases outside the gene matches. The CDR3 runs 15 residues. The germline gives CDR1 MDHEN, CDR2 SYDVKM. CDR3 DNA: TGTGCCAGCAGTTTGGGTGGGGACAGAACCTACGAGCAGTACTTC. This translates into CASSLGGDRTYEQYF. The entire variable domain, with the rest obtained from reference TRBV28 and TRBJ2-7, is as follows: DVKVTQSSRYLVKRTGEKVFLECVQDMDHENMFWYRQDPGLGLRLIYFSYDVKMKEKGDIPEGYSVSREKKERFSLILESASTNQTSMYLCASSLGGDRTYEQYFGPGTRLTVT.

V is TRBV21-1 and J is TRBJ2-2; the table's D call of TRBD1 was not tested on the DNA. TRBV21-1 has pseudogene status. The CDR3 totals 15 residues. The CDR3 DNA reads TGTGCCAGCAGCAAAGTCGCAGAAAACACCGGGGAGCTGTTTTTT. Translation gives CASSKVAENTGELFF.

The CDR3 loop reads CASSQGLETQYF. DNA for the CDR3: TGTGCCAGTAGTCAGGGGCTAGAGACCCAGTACTTC. The chain carries TRBV19 and TRBJ2-5; D might be TRBD1 (6 bases). Trimming shortened V by 5 bases and J by 4 bases, and 8 bases separated the two germline ends. There are 12 residues in the CDR3. Germline values: CDR1 LNHDA, CDR2 SQIVND (reference sequence).

The rearrangement links TRBV28 to TRBJ2-1; 11 bases align to TRBD2. This CDR3 comprises 18 residues. Germline CDR1 is MDHEN and CDR2 is SYDVKM. Losses at the gene ends were 7 bases for V and 10 bases for J; bases not matched to a gene: 21. DNA for the CDR3: TGTGCCAGCACCTCATTAAATGGACTAGCGGGTTGGTCTGGGGAGCAGTTCTTC. Its protein is CASTSLNGLAGWSGEQFF.

The rearrangement joins TRBV12-5 to TRBJ1-1, with a weak D call TRBD1 (5 bases). V dropped 5 bases and J dropped 1 base, with 11 bases sitting between them. CDR3 length: 14 amino acids. Germline V gene sequence: CDR1 LGHNT, CDR2 FRNRAP. The CDR3 is CASGLTDRNTEAFF. The CDR3 nucleotides are TGTGCTAGTGGTCTTACCGACAGGAACACTGAAGCTTTCTTT.

The chain uses TRBV19 and TRBJ2-5; 9 positions match TRBD2. The junction had 7 bases not matched to a gene; V was cut back by 3 bases and J by 2 bases. The germline V gene has CDR1 LNHDA and CDR2 SQIVND (reference sequence). The CDR3 consists of 16 residues. The CDR3 sequence is CASSIFFAGGQETQYF. In DNA form, the CDR3 reads TGTGCCAGTAGTATTTTCTTCGCGGGAGGGCAAGAGACCCAGTACTTC.

CDR3 in DNA: TGCGCCAGCAGTGAGTGGACTAGCGGGAGTCATGAGCAGTTCTTC. Its protein product is CASSEWTSGSHEQFF. This sequence joins TRBV10-2 and TRBJ2-1; TRBD2 matches 13 bases. V trimming: 1 base; J trimming: 8 bases; junction bases outside the gene matches: 2. Germline V lookup: CDR1 WSHSY, CDR2 SAAADI. This CDR3 is built from 15 residues.

This chain uses TRBV4-3 with TRBJ1-2, with 9 bases matching TRBD1. V lost 4 bases and J lost 3; bases outside the gene matches: 9. Germline values: CDR1 LGHNA, CDR2 YSLEER. The CDR3 contains 16 residues. The CDR3 sequence is CASSRERTGDHYGYTF. For the CDR3, the DNA is TGCGCCAGCAGCCGGGAAAGGACAGGGGACCACTATGGCTACACCTTC.

The gene calls are TRBV7-2 and TRBJ2-5; 9 nucleotides match TRBD1. V was pared by 5 bases and J by 1 base, with 14 bases of the junction left unmatched. The germline V gene encodes CDR1 SGHTA and CDR2 FQGNSA. The CDR3 covers 18 residues. CDR3 coding DNA: TGTGCCAGCAGCCCTCGACAGGGGGGTACAATCCTCCAAGAGACCCAGTACTTC. It translates to CASSPRQGGTILQETQYF.